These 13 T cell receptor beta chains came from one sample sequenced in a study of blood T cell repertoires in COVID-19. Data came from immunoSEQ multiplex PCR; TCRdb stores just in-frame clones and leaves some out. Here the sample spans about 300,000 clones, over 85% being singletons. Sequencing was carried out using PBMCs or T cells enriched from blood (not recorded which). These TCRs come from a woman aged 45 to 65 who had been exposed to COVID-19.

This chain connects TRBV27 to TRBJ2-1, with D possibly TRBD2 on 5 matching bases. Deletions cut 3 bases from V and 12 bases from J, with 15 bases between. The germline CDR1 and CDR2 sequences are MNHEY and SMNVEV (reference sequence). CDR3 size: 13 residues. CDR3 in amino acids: CASSFETGFGQFF. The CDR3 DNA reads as TGTGCCAGCAGTTTCGAAACGGGGTTTGGGCAGTTCTTC.

The DNA for the CDR3 is TGTGCCAGCAGCTTACAGGGGGCCAATTCACCCCTCCACTTT. Its translation: CASSLQGANSPLHF. The rearrangement uses TRBV5-4 and TRBJ1-6, with 9 bases lining up with TRBD1. The CDR3 is 14 amino acids. Germline loops: CDR1 SGHNT, CDR2 YYREEE (reference sequence). With V trimmed by 2 bases and J by 7 bases, 1 base remained unmatched.

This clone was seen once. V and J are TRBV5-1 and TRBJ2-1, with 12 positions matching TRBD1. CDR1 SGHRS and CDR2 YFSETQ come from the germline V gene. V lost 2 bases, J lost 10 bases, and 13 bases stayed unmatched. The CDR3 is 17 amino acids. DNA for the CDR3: TGCGCCAGCAGCTTCAGAGCCGGGGGACAGGGGGCCGGGGAGCAGTTCTTC. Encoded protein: CASSFRAGGQGAGEQFF.

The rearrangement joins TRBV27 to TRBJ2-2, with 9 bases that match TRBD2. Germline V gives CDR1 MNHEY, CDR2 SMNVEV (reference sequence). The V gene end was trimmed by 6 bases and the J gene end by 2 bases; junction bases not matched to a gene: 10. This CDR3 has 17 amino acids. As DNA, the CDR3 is TGTGCCAGCAGCCACCACGCTAGCGGGACTAACACCGGGGAGCTGTTTTTT. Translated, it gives CASSHHASGTNTGELFF.

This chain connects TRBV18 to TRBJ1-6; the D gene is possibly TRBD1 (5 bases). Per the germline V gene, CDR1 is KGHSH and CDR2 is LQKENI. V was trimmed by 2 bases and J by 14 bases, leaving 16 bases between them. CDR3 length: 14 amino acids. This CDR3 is CASSPRDFAQTLHF. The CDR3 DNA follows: TGTGCCAGCTCACCAAGGGACTTCGCCCAGACCCTCCACTTT.

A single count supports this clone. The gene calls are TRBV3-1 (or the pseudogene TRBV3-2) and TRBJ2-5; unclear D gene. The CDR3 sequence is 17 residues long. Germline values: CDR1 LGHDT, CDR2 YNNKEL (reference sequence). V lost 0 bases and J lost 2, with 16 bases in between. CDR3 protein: CASSQDRGRAIQETQYF. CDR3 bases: TGTGCCAGCAGCCAAGATCGTGGTCGTGCGATACAAGAGACCCAGTACTTC.

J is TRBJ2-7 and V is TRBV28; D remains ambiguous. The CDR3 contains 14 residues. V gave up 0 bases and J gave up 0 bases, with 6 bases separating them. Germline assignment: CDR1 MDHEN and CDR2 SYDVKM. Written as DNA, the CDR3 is TGTGCCAGCAGTTTATGGGCAGTCTCCTACGAGCAGTACTTC. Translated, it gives CASSLWAVSYEQYF.

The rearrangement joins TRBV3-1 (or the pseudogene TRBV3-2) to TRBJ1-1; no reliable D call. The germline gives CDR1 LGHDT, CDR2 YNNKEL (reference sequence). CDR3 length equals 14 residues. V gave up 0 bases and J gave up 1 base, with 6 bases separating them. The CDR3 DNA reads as TGTGCCAGCAGCCAAGATCTAGGGAACACTGAAGCTTTCTTT. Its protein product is CASSQDLGNTEAFF.

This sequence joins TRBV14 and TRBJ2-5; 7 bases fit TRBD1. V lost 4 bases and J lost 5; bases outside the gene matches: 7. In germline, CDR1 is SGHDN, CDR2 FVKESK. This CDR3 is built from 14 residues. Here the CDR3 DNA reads TGTGCCAGCAGCCCTCACACAGGGGCTGAGACCCAGTACTTC. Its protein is CASSPHTGAETQYF.

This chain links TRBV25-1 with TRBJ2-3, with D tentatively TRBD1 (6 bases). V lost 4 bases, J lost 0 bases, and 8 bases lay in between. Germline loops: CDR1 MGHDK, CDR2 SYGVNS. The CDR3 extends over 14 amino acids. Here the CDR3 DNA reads TGTGCCAGCAGTGTGGACAGTAGCACAGATACGCAGTATTTT. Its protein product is CASSVDSSTDTQYF.

CDR3 DNA: TGTGCCAGCTCACCACCTGGACTAGCGGGGGGCAATTCACAACAAGAGACCCAGTACTTC. Translation gives CASSPPGLAGGNSQQETQYF. The genes are TRBV18 and TRBJ2-5; 14 positions agree with TRBD2. V lost 0 bases and J lost 2; bases outside the gene matches: 11. Germline-derived CDR1 and CDR2 are KGHSH and LQKENI. The CDR3 contains 20 residues.

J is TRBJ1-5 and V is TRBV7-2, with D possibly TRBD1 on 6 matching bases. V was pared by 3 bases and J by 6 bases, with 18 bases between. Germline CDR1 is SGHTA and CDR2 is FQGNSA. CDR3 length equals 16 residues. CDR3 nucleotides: TGTGCCAGCAGCTTGGGGGCCAGGACCAGCGGTCAGCCCCAGCATTTT. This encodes CASSLGARTSGQPQHF.

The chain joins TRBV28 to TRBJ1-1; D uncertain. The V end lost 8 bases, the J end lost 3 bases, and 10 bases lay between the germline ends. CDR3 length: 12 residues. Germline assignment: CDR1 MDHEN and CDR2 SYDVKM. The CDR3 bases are TGTGCCAGCGTCAGGCGATACACTGAAGCTTTCTTT. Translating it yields CASVRRYTEAFF. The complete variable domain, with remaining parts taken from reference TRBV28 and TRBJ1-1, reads DVKVTQSSRYLVKRTGEKVFLECVQDMDHENMFWYRQDPGLGLRLIYFSYDVKMKEKGDIPEGYSVSREKKERFSLILESASTNQTSMYLCASVRRYTEAFFGQGTRLTVV.